A selection of T cell receptor beta chains follows, all from one sample in a study of T cell responses to AZD1222 COVID-19 vaccine. TCRdb's table, derived via immunoSEQ multiplex PCR, lists solely in-frame clones and lacks some. The sample lists under 150,000 clones; more than 85% were seen once. The material was peripheral blood, obtained on day 0 of MenACWY control vaccination. The receptors shown here come from an adult in good health. CDR3s include the opening cysteine and the closing phenylalanine or tryptophan.

TRBV10-3 | CATSAGVVTGELFF
TRBV4-1 | CASSQAGQRRVNTEAFF
TRBV7-2 | CASTPTLQVFYGYTF
TRBV24-1 | CATSDAGTGDLGYEQYF
TRBV6-5 | CASSYYGGGLNNEQFF
TRBV28 | CASSLFPGERGYTF
TRBV27 | CASRGQGLNEQYF
TRBV19 | CASSIEGGVSNQPQHF
TRBV6-6 | CASSPAGSVYLSGNTIYF
TRBV7-8 | CASQTGSQETQYF
TRBV11-3 | CASSLARKLAVIPAKNIQYF
TRBV7-6 | CASSLAGTGANVLTF
TRBV3-1/TRBV3-2 | CASSQAGQPQHF
TRBV7-2 | CASSPILGPIWGTDTQYF
TRBV2 | CASGGGSRNGYTF
TRBV19 | CASSGAFYGQYNEQFF
TRBV7-2 | CASTLIASNSYEQYF
TRBV10-3 | CAISESTPGLASHEQYF
TRBV6-5 | CASSLGGTSGRDEQFF
TRBV28 | CASSFSGLPYEQYF
TRBV12-3/TRBV12-4 | CASSRDRGEKAFF
TRBV12-1 | CAIPSGAYEQYF
TRBV5-1 | CASSPQGASNQPQHF
TRBV5-8 | CASSLAGKFYEAFF
TRBV6-6 | CASSYSQGLGTEAFF
TRBV12-3/TRBV12-4 | CASSPSGSGELFF
TRBV27 | CASSSQETQYF
TRBV6-4 | CASSIHRGGLSYEQYF
TRBV27 | CASSTILGTGVHEQYF
TRBV12-5 | CASGNQGTPYNEQFF
TRBV30 | CAWSLGVSYYNEQFF
TRBV7-8 | CASSIQGGAYNEQFF
TRBV6-1 | CASSATSTWRTDTQYF
TRBV6-5 | CASSYSIGQGLGSLHF
TRBV30 | CAWSRPGELFF
TRBV7-2 | CASSALAHYEQYF
TRBV11-3 | CASSSTLQGFGDTEAFF
TRBV5-1 | CASSATGTSGIETQYF
TRBV12-3/TRBV12-4 | CASSYNYGYTF
TRBV9 | CASRKSPGANNYGYTF
TRBV14 | CASSQFGSGALEQYF
TRBV5-1 | CASSLQGGYEQYF
TRBV5-4 | CASSLGPNRAGGNTIYF
TRBV7-3 | CASSSKRTEAFF
TRBV5-1 | CASSLGAASPGGLFF
TRBV10-3 | CAISEIGGEYGYTF
TRBV5-1 | CASSTGAEKETQYF